This T cell receptor beta chain was obtained from a study of T cell repertoires in cytomegalovirus infection. At the level of the study: The public TCR beta signatures pointed to both CMV infection and matching HLA type.

TCRdb analysed the reads with MiXCR anew, one entry per CDR3 protein. This table holds around 440,000 distinct CDR3 sequences, roughly 12% found once. Trimming cost V 7 bases and J 4 bases, with 13 bases left between them. The germline V gene encodes CDR1 MDHEN and CDR2 SYDVKM. The length of the CDR3 is 13 residues. In this sample, this clonotype turned up many times. The clonotype comes from a human donor in good health (CMV status not recorded). Some clones in this sample may be carry-over from other donors' samples. The sample was PBMCs. The rearrangement uses TRBV28 and TRBJ1-2, with a weak D call TRBD1 (6 bases). CDR3 sequence: CASKGDRAYGYTF. The CDR3 nucleotides are TGTGCCAGCAAGGGGGACCGAGCCTATGGCTACACCTTC.